These T cell receptor beta chains were read from a single sample in a study of glioma-infiltrating T cells. TCRdb analysed the multiplex PCR reads with MiXCR anew, one entry per CDR3 protein. The sample records approximately 90,000 distinct CDR3 sequences, about 25% being singletons. Sequenced sample: glioma tissue, nonneoplastic brain tissue, or PBMCs (not recorded which). The receptor source for this set is a human donor with low-grade glioma or glioblastoma, undergoing nonglioma brain surgery, or in good health (not recorded which). The CDR3 runs from the conserved cysteine through the conserved F or W. D genes are given only for firm matches. Clone size is given for some rows only: seen once, a few or many times, or a class if the clone is expanded.

CDR3 length: 14; D gene: -; V gene: TRBV19; clone size: many; J gene: TRBJ2-5; CDR3 protein: CASTKGIGQETQYF; CDR3 DNA: TGTGCCAGTACCAAGGGAATCGGACAAGAGACCCAGTACTTC
CDR3 length: 14; D gene: -; V gene: TRBV7-9; clone size: many; J gene: TRBJ2-1; CDR3 protein: CASSPKGTGVEQFF; CDR3 DNA: TGTGCCAGCAGCCCCAAGGGTACGGGAGTTGAGCAGTTCTTC
CDR3 length: 17; D gene: TRBD2; V gene: TRBV15; clone size: many; J gene: TRBJ2-4; CDR3 protein: CATSRDPREGPKNIQYF; CDR3 DNA: TGTGCCACCAGCAGAGATCCGCGGGAGGGGCCCAAAAACATTCAGTACTTC
CDR3 length: 14; D gene: TRBD2; V gene: TRBV20-1; clone size: -; J gene: TRBJ2-7; CDR3 protein: CSARGTSGRGEQYF; CDR3 DNA: TGCAGTGCTAGGGGGACTAGCGGTCGGGGCGAGCAGTACTTC
CDR3 length: 14; D gene: -; V gene: TRBV6-1; clone size: many; J gene: TRBJ1-1; CDR3 protein: CASRTGRPNTEAFF; CDR3 DNA: TGTGCCAGCAGAACAGGACGACCGAACACTGAAGCTTTCTTT
CDR3 length: 20; D gene: TRBD2; V gene: TRBV7-2; clone size: -; J gene: TRBJ2-3; CDR3 protein: CASSLMPWTRGEGHTDTQYF; CDR3 DNA: TGTGCCAGCAGCTTAATGCCGTGGACTAGGGGAGAGGGGCACACAGATACGCAGTATTTT
CDR3 length: 15; D gene: -; V gene: TRBV18; clone size: many; J gene: TRBJ1-1; CDR3 protein: CASSPPSWKNTEAFF; CDR3 DNA: TGTGCCAGCTCACCACCGAGTTGGAAGAACACTGAAGCTTTCTTT
CDR3 length: 18; D gene: -; V gene: TRBV7-9; clone size: -; J gene: TRBJ1-4; CDR3 protein: CASSLAPGRQATNEKLFF; CDR3 DNA: TGTGCCAGCAGCTTAGCCCCGGGACGCCAGGCAACTAATGAAAAACTGTTTTTT
CDR3 length: 15; D gene: TRBD1; V gene: TRBV7-2; clone size: many; J gene: TRBJ2-1; CDR3 protein: CASSPTGGSYNEQFF; CDR3 DNA: TGTGCCAGCAGCCCAACAGGGGGCTCCTACAATGAGCAGTTCTTC
CDR3 length: 15; D gene: TRBD1; V gene: TRBV20-1; clone size: many; J gene: TRBJ2-7; CDR3 protein: CSARDGGTGSHEQYF; CDR3 DNA: TGCAGTGCTAGAGATGGCGGGACAGGGTCCCACGAGCAGTACTTC
CDR3 length: 17; D gene: -; V gene: TRBV5-4; clone size: many; J gene: TRBJ1-1; CDR3 protein: CASSLSVVGIRDTEAFF; CDR3 DNA: TGTGCCAGCAGCTTGTCTGTAGTAGGGATCAGGGATACTGAAGCTTTCTTT
CDR3 length: 12; D gene: -; V gene: TRBV10-3; clone size: many; J gene: TRBJ1-2; CDR3 protein: CAISDSSNGYTF; CDR3 DNA: TGTGCCATCAGTGACTCCTCCAATGGCTACACCTTC
CDR3 length: 12; D gene: TRBD1; V gene: TRBV20-1; clone size: -; J gene: TRBJ2-5; CDR3 protein: CSARQGRETQYF; CDR3 DNA: TGCAGTGCTCGACAGGGGAGGGAGACCCAGTACTTC
CDR3 length: 14; D gene: -; V gene: TRBV6-2/TRBV6-3; clone size: -; J gene: TRBJ1-2; CDR3 protein: CASSPDRFGCGYTF; CDR3 DNA: TGTGCCAGCAGTCCCGACAGGTTTGGGTGTGGCTACACCTTC
CDR3 length: 14; D gene: -; V gene: TRBV5-1; clone size: few; J gene: TRBJ2-2; CDR3 protein: CASSWGSYTGELFF; CDR3 DNA: TGCGCCAGCAGCTGGGGATCGTACACCGGGGAGCTGTTTTTT
CDR3 length: 16; D gene: -; V gene: TRBV9; clone size: few; J gene: TRBJ1-1; CDR3 protein: CASSDRTAYMNTEAFF; CDR3 DNA: TGTGCCAGCAGCGATAGGACAGCTTACATGAACACTGAAGCTTTCTTT
CDR3 length: 17; D gene: TRBD1; V gene: TRBV5-5; clone size: many; J gene: TRBJ1-1; CDR3 protein: CASSLVQGRWVNTEAFF; CDR3 DNA: TGTGCCAGCAGCTTGGTACAGGGGAGGTGGGTGAACACTGAAGCTTTCTTT
CDR3 length: 14; D gene: -; V gene: TRBV7-8; clone size: many; J gene: TRBJ2-1; CDR3 protein: CASSLGMERGEQFF; CDR3 DNA: TGTGCCAGCAGCTTAGGGATGGAAAGGGGTGAGCAGTTCTTC